The following is a TCR beta chain sequence with its context. After removal of 0 bases from V and 5 bases from J, the junction contained 13 bases not matched to a gene. Germline CDR1 and CDR2: MNHEY and SVGEGT. The CDR3 is made up of 20 amino acids. In the original workflow: Cell counts per sample came from amplifying reference gene primers. The repertoire was sequenced with immunoSEQ multiplex PCR; TCRdb's copy has only in-frame clones and lacks some. The V and J calls and clone size were taken over from that table, and D and trimming were inferred from the DNA. The table shows approximately 270,000 clones, with about 91% occurring only once. These data originate in a study of blood T cell repertoires in COVID-19. Study details: Specimens from acute and convalescent COVID-19 originated in the United States, Italy and Spain. The analysed material was cDNA or gDNA that came from T cells, B-cell-depleted T cells, or PBMCs.

It was during active infection that Seattle patients were enrolled and then longitudinally followed. This chain connects TRBV6-2 or TRBV6-3 to TRBJ2-5, with 15 bases aligning to TRBD2. Sequenced: peripheral blood. This receptor was identified in a woman aged 25 to 39 with COVID-19, enrolled during active disease. CDR3 in DNA: TGTGCCAGCAGTTACTCCGCGTCCCGGACTAGCGGGGGGGCCGGCGAGACCCAGTACTTC. As protein: CASSYSASRTSGGAGETQYF.